A single sample gave rise to the 8 T cell receptor beta chains below, sequenced in a study of OX40 agonist ivuxolimab in advanced cancers. Some clones are missing from TCRdb's copy, which holds only in-frame ones; the method was immunoSEQ multiplex PCR. The data show 77,000 or so clones, with 90% to 95% seen just once and approximately 0.32% held by the top ten. The starting material was CD4+ or CD8+ T cells sorted from blood, obtained in a trial of the OX40 agonist ivuxolimab. The receptors here all came from an adult with an advanced solid tumor such as melanoma, head and neck, liver or kidney cancer.

V is TRBV5-1 and J is TRBJ1-1; the match to TRBD1 covers 7 bases. J was trimmed by 1 base and V by 3 bases; bases with no gene match: 6. This CDR3 spans 15 amino acids. Germline CDR1 reads SGHRS; CDR2 reads YFSETQ. The CDR3 region has the DNA TGCGCCAGCAGCTGGACAGGACAGAAGAACACTGAAGCTTTCTTT. Residues: CASSWTGQKNTEAFF.

This chain joins TRBV18 and TRBJ1-2; D ambiguous. Germline V gene lookup returns CDR1 KGHSH and CDR2 LQKENI. There are 12 residues in the CDR3. V shed 3 bases and J shed 4 bases, with 6 bases lying between them. The chain's CDR3 is CASSPDGYGYTF. The DNA for the CDR3 is TGTGCCAGCTCACCCGACGGCTATGGCTACACCTTC.

This chain links TRBV5-1 with TRBJ2-3; 7 bases match TRBD2. V lost 4 bases to trimming and J lost 4 bases; unmatched junction nucleotides: 6. Germline assignment: CDR1 SGHRS and CDR2 YFSETQ. The CDR3 totals 14 residues. Here the CDR3 reads CASSPKAGPDTQYF. CDR3 sequence (DNA): TGCGCCAGCAGCCCCAAAGCGGGGCCAGATACGCAGTATTTT.

V usage is TRBV9 and J usage is TRBJ2-6, with D possibly matching TRBD2 (6 bases). Germline V lookup: CDR1 SGDLS, CDR2 YYNGEE. The CDR3 spans 17 residues. V was shortened by 0 bases and J by 0 bases, with 10 bases between the two germline ends. CDR3 coding DNA: TGTGCCAGCAGCGTAGTGGAGGGTACCTCTGGGGCCAACGTCCTGACTTTC. Encoded protein: CASSVVEGTSGANVLTF. The whole variable domain, remainder taken from reference TRBV9 and TRBJ2-6, is DSGVTQTPKHLITATGQRVTLRCSPRSGDLSVYWYQQSLDQGLQFLIQYYNGEERAKGNILERFSAQQFPDLHSELNLSSLELGDSALYFCASSVVEGTSGANVLTFGAGSRLTVL.

The chain is built from TRBV7-2 and TRBJ2-5; D unclear. The CDR3 consists of 12 residues. V was clipped by 8 bases and J by 2 bases, with 9 bases between them. Germline V gene sequence: CDR1 SGHTA, CDR2 FQGNSA. CDR3 nucleotides: TGTGCCAGCGGCCCAAGACAAGAGACCCAGTACTTC. Translating it yields CASGPRQETQYF.

This sequence joins TRBV10-3 and TRBJ1-1; 7 bases match TRBD1. Germline CDR1 is ENHRY and CDR2 is SYGVKD. After removal of 4 bases from V and 2 bases from J, the junction contained 7 bases not matched to a gene. The CDR3 loop spans 15 amino acids. For the CDR3, the DNA is TGTGCCATCAGTGCGGGCAGGGGGTATAACACTGAAGCTTTCTTT. This gives the protein CAISAGRGYNTEAFF.

This sequence joins TRBV7-2 and TRBJ2-7; maybe TRBD2 (6 bases). The ends were cut back, 8 bases at V and 6 bases at J, with 20 bases in the middle. This CDR3 spans 14 amino acids. CDR1 is SGHTA, CDR2 FQGNSA, per germline. The CDR3 sequence: CASSSQLVGGEQYF. The CDR3 nucleotides are TGTGCCAGCTCCTCCCAGCTGGTGGGGGGCGAGCAGTACTTC.

The rearrangement joins TRBV9 to TRBJ2-2; possible D gene TRBD2, 5 bases. CDR3 length equals 13 residues. Between the trimmed V and J ends, which lost 5 bases and 3 bases, there was a span of 8 bases. CDR1 and CDR2 from the germline V gene are SGDLS and YYNGEE. As DNA, the CDR3 is TGTGCCAGCAGTGAGAGGGACACCGGGGAGCTGTTTTTT. It yields the protein CASSERDTGELFF. The whole variable domain, filled in from reference TRBV9 and TRBJ2-2, reads DSGVTQTPKHLITATGQRVTLRCSPRSGDLSVYWYQQSLDQGLQFLIQYYNGEERAKGNILERFSAQQFPDLHSELNLSSLELGDSALYFCASSERDTGELFFGEGSRLTVL.